This T cell receptor (beta chain) was captured in a study of blood T cells in healthy people across ages. The CDR3 spans 14 residues. With 2 bases clipped from V and 4 bases from J, the junction kept 3 bases outside the gene matches. Germline V lookup: CDR1 SGHNT, CDR2 YYREEE (reference sequence). This clonotype was counted only a few times. The authors ran a second PCR of about 7 to 11 cycles using a sample-barcoded 5' primer and a J-beta primer mix. TCRdb reanalysed the 5' RACE reads using MiXCR and keeps one entry per CDR3 protein. Counted here are roughly 800,000 distinct CDR3 sequences, around a quarter occurring once; the ten biggest clones make up 9.4%. Each donor gave approximately 9.7 milliliters of peripheral blood. This sample was also put to use in a study of T cells of mothers and their children. That source adds: Added by the second PCR's M1S primer were sample barcodes and 2-4 random nucleotides.

The receptor comes from a boy aged 5-17 years in good health. Sequenced material: blood. The rearrangement joins TRBV5-4 to TRBJ2-1; 7 bases are shared with TRBD2. CDR3 residues: CASSFQRGYNEQFF. CDR3 DNA: TGTGCCAGCAGCTTCCAGCGGGGATACAATGAGCAGTTCTTC.